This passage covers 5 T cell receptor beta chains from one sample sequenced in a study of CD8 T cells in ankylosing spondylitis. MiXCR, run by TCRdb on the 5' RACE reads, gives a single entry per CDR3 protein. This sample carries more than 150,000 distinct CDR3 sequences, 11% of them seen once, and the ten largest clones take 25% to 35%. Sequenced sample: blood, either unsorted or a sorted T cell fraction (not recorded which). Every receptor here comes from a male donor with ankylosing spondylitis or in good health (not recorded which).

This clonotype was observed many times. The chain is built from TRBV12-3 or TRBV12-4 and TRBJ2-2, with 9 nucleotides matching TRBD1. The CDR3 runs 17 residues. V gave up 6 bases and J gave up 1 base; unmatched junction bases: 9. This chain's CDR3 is CASRGTGKDGNTGELFF. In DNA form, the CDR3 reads TGTGCCAGCAGGGGGACAGGGAAGGATGGGAACACCGGGGAGCTGTTTTTT.

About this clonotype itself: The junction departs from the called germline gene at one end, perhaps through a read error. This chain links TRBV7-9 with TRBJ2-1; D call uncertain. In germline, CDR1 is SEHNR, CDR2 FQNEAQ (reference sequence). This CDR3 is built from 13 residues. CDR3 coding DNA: TGTGTCAGCAGCTTAGCCGGGTTCAATGAGCAGTTCTTC. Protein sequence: CVSSLAGFNEQFF.

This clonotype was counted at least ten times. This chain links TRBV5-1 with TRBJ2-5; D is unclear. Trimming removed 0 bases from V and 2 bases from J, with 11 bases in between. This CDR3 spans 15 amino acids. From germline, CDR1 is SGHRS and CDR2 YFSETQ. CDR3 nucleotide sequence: TGCGCCAGCAGCTTGGCCGTTCACCCGCAAGAGACCCAGTACTTC. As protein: CASSLAVHPQETQYF.

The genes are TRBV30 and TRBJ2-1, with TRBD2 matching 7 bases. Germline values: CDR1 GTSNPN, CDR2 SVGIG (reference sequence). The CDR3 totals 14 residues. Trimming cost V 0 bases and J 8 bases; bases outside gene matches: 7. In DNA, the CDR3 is TGTGCCTGGAGTGTAGGACTAGGGTTGGATGAGCAGTTCTTC. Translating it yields CAWSVGLGLDEQFF.

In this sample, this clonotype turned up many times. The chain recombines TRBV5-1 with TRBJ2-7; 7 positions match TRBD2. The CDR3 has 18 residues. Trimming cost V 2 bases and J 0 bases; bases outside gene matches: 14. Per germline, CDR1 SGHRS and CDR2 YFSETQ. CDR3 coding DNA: TGCGCCAGCAGCTTATCTTCAGCGGGAACAGCCTTCTCCTACGAGCAGTACTTC. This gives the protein CASSLSSAGTAFSYEQYF.